This entry lists 21 T cell receptor beta chains sequenced from one sample in a study of T cell responses to AZD1222 COVID-19 vaccine. Some clones are missing from TCRdb's copy, which holds only in-frame ones; the method was immunoSEQ multiplex PCR. This table holds under 25,000 clones, almost 85% found once. The material was peripheral blood, obtained 28 days after the second AZD1222 dose. The receptors shown here come from an adult who received the AZD1222 COVID-19 vaccine.

V usage is TRBV24-1 and J usage is TRBJ2-1; 8 positions agree with TRBD1. After removal of 5 bases from V and 5 bases from J, the junction contained 7 bases not matched to a gene. The germline V gene encodes CDR1 KGHDR and CDR2 SFDVKD. This CDR3 region has 15 residues. The CDR3 sequence is CATSASGQVDNEQFF. The DNA of the CDR3 is TGTGCCACCAGTGCCTCGGGACAGGTCGACAATGAGCAGTTCTTC.

The CDR3 sequence: CASNPGGQDYGYTF. CDR3 nucleotide sequence: TGTGCCAGCAACCCAGGGGGCCAGGACTATGGCTACACCTTC. The genes are TRBV6-5 and TRBJ1-2, with 8 positions matching TRBD1. Germline CDR1 and CDR2: MNHEY and SVGAGI. CDR3 length: 14 residues. With 7 bases clipped from V and 3 bases from J, the junction kept 7 bases outside the gene matches.

This chain links TRBV5-8 with TRBJ2-2, with 9 bases lining up with TRBD1. V lost 1 base, J lost 6 bases, and 13 bases stayed unmatched. This CDR3 spans 18 amino acids. The germline V gene encodes CDR1 SGHTS and CDR2 YDEGEE. The CDR3 spells CASSLYSGTGILSGELFF. CDR3 bases: TGTGCCAGCAGCTTGTATTCCGGGACAGGGATTCTTTCCGGGGAGCTGTTTTTT.

This clone has only a few counts. This rearrangement joins TRBV6-2 or TRBV6-3 to TRBJ2-7, with TRBD2 matching 8 bases. The trim removed 2 bases at V and 4 bases at J, leaving 19 bases unmatched. Germline lookup yields CDR1 MNHEY and CDR2 SVGEGT. The CDR3 runs 19 residues. The CDR3 nucleotides read TGTGCCAGCAGTTACCCGGCTGGGAGACGACTAGCGCGGGAATACGAGCAGTACTTC. This translates into CASSYPAGRRLAREYEQYF.

The rearrangement joins TRBV12-3 or TRBV12-4 to TRBJ1-5; tentative D call: TRBD1 (6 bases). The CDR3 totals 12 residues. Trimming took 8 bases from V and 3 from J, leaving 8 bases between them. In DNA, the CDR3 is TGTGCCAGCCGGGACAACAATCAGCCCCAGCATTTT. This codes for CASRDNNQPQHF.

The chain employs TRBV6-5 and TRBJ1-4; D may be TRBD1 (6 bases). V shed 6 bases and J shed 7 bases, with 15 bases lying between them. This CDR3 spans 14 amino acids. The germline V gene encodes CDR1 MNHEY and CDR2 SVGAGI. The CDR3 sequence: CASRRQEGSEKLFF. CDR3 sequence (DNA): TGTGCCAGCAGAAGACAGGAGGGAAGTGAAAAACTGTTTTTT.

The V gene is TRBV7-6, the J gene TRBJ1-1, with unresolved D. With 1 base removed from V and 2 bases from J, the gap between germline ends came to 2 bases. Germline V gives CDR1 SGHVS, CDR2 FNYEAQ. CDR3 size: 12 residues. CDR3 nucleotide sequence: TGTGCCAGCAGCTTAGTAAACACTGAAGCTTTCTTT. This gives the protein CASSLVNTEAFF. The full variable domain, completed using reference TRBV7-6 and TRBJ1-1, is GAGVSQSPRYKVTKRGQDVALRCDPISGHVSLYWYRQALGQGPEFLTYFNYEAQQDKSGLPNDRFSAERPEGSISTLTIQRTEQRDSAMYRCASSLVNTEAFFGQGTRLTVV.

This rearrangement joins TRBV5-1 to TRBJ2-5, with D maybe TRBD2 (6 bases). The CDR3 totals 15 residues. Germline loops: CDR1 SGHRS, CDR2 YFSETQ. Trimming stripped 0 bases from V and 5 bases from J, with 14 bases between. The DNA for the CDR3 is TGCGCCAGCAGCTTGGGTAGCGGCCTGGGGGAGACCCAGTACTTC. Translation gives CASSLGSGLGETQYF.

The V gene is TRBV4-1, the J gene TRBJ2-7, with a possible D match to TRBD2 (6 bases). Trimming removed 4 bases at V and 6 bases at J, with 16 bases between. CDR1 is MGHRA, CDR2 YSYEKL, per germline. The CDR3 spans 14 residues. CDR3 sequence reads: CASSRRLEGGEQYF. DNA of the CDR3: TGCGCCAGCAGCCGCAGACTAGAGGGAGGCGAGCAGTACTTC.

The rearrangement joins TRBV28 to TRBJ2-2, with D hard to call. Per germline, CDR1 MDHEN and CDR2 SYDVKM. This CDR3 comprises 12 residues. Trimming took 8 bases from V and 2 from J, leaving 6 bases between them. The CDR3 DNA follows: TGTGCCAGCTTCCCTAACACCGGGGAGCTGTTTTTT. Amino acid sequence: CASFPNTGELFF. Filled out from reference TRBV28 and TRBJ2-2, the complete variable domain reads DVKVTQSSRYLVKRTGEKVFLECVQDMDHENMFWYRQDPGLGLRLIYFSYDVKMKEKGDIPEGYSVSREKKERFSLILESASTNQTSMYLCASFPNTGELFFGEGSRLTVL.

The V call is TRBV30, the J call TRBJ1-6, with unresolved D. The V end was cut by 3 bases, the J end by 4 bases, with 10 bases between. The CDR3 covers 14 residues. Germline V gene data show CDR1 as GTSNPN and CDR2 as SVGIG (reference sequence). In nucleotides, the CDR3 is TGTGCCTGGAGAGTGCCGGATTATAATTCACCCCTCCACTTT. This sequence encodes CAWRVPDYNSPLHF.

This clone was detected a few times. The genes are TRBV6-1 and TRBJ2-7; 7 nucleotides agree with TRBD1. V shed 3 bases and J 2 bases; nucleotides not matched to a gene: 4. Per germline, CDR1 MNHNS and CDR2 SASEGT. The length of the CDR3 is 14 residues. Here the CDR3 DNA reads TGTGCCAGCAGTGATTGGCAGGGGGCCTACGAGCAGTACTTC. It specifies CASSDWQGAYEQYF.

The CDR3 nucleotides read TGCGCCAGCAGATCAGAGAGCTCCTACAATGAGCAGTTCTTC. It specifies CASRSESSYNEQFF. The chain uses TRBV5-1 and TRBJ2-1; D is ambiguous. Germline CDR1 reads SGHRS; CDR2 reads YFSETQ. The germline V and J ends were trimmed by 5 bases and 0 bases, with 9 bases remaining between them. There are 14 residues in the CDR3.

This clone was picked up a small number of times. The chain has TRBV2 and TRBJ1-2; tentative D call: TRBD1 (6 bases). Germline V gene lookup returns CDR1 SNHLY and CDR2 FYNNEI. The CDR3 has 11 residues. V was shortened by 2 bases and J by 14 bases, with 12 bases between the two germline ends. CDR3 DNA sequence: TGTGCCAGCAGTGAAAGGAACAGGGCAACCTTC. This codes for CASSERNRATF.

DNA for the CDR3: TGTGCCAGTAGTACACTAGCGGGAGGGACCGGGGAGCTGTTTTTT. Its protein product is CASSTLAGGTGELFF. The V and J genes are TRBV19 and TRBJ2-2, with 13 bases lining up with TRBD2. V gave up 4 bases and J gave up 5 bases; unmatched junction bases: 1. The CDR3 is made up of 15 amino acids. Germline V CDR1 and CDR2: LNHDA, SQIVND (reference sequence).

This chain links TRBV5-5 with TRBJ2-2, with D possibly matching TRBD1 (6 bases). CDR3 length equals 15 residues. Germline CDR1 is SGHKS and CDR2 is YYEKEE (reference sequence). Between the trimmed V and J ends, which lost 4 bases and 2 bases, there was a span of 12 bases. In DNA, the CDR3 is TGTGCCAGCAGCCACCGGGACACCAACACCGGGGAGCTGTTTTTT. This encodes CASSHRDTNTGELFF.

For the CDR3, the DNA is TGCGCCAGCTCGAGGACAGACCCCCGGGAGACCCAGTACTTC. Translation gives CASSRTDPRETQYF. The chain combines TRBV10-2 with TRBJ2-5; D possibly corresponds to TRBD1 (6 bases). Trimming cost V 8 bases and J 5 bases, with 18 bases left between them. The CDR3 covers 14 residues. Germline assignment: CDR1 WSHSY and CDR2 SAAADI.

The genes are TRBV28 and TRBJ2-7; 7 bases match TRBD1. The germline V gene encodes CDR1 MDHEN and CDR2 SYDVKM. The V and J ends lost 3 bases and 2 bases, in that order; junction bases with no gene match: 4. The CDR3 has 14 residues. The CDR3 nucleotides read TGTGCCAGCAGTTTGAGGGGGCGGGCCTACGAGCAGTACTTC. Translated: CASSLRGRAYEQYF.

V is TRBV5-1 and J is TRBJ2-3; 8 nucleotides agree with TRBD1. This CDR3 comprises 15 residues. Germline-derived CDR1 and CDR2 are SGHRS and YFSETQ. Unmatched junction bases numbered 9, after V lost 6 bases and J lost 3 bases. The CDR3, as DNA: TGCGCCAGCACACCGGACAGGGCGCGTACAGATACGCAGTATTTT. Protein: CASTPDRARTDTQYF. The whole variable domain, filled in from reference TRBV5-1 and TRBJ2-3, reads KAGVTQTPRYLIKTRGQQVTLSCSPISGHRSVSWYQQTPGQGLQFLFEYFSETQRNKGNFPGRFSGRQFSNSRSEMNVSTLELGDSALYLCASTPDRARTDTQYFGPGTRLTVL.

The chain has TRBV10-2 and TRBJ1-1; D uncertain. CDR3 length equals 14 residues. Germline V gives CDR1 WSHSY, CDR2 SAAADI. V gave up 0 bases and J gave up 4 bases, with 9 bases separating them. The CDR3 DNA reads TGCGCCAGCAGTGAGTCTGACGGGAGCACTGAAGCTTTCTTT. Translating gives CASSESDGSTEAFF.

The rearrangement joins TRBV2 to TRBJ2-7; D possibly matches TRBD1 or TRBD2 (5 bases each). V lost 6 bases to trimming and J lost 1 base, with 13 bases between them. Germline V lookup: CDR1 SNHLY, CDR2 FYNNEI. The CDR3 consists of 14 residues. As DNA, the CDR3 is TGTGCCAGCAGGCCGGGGCCCGCTTCCTACGAGCAGTACTTC. Translating gives CASRPGPASYEQYF.